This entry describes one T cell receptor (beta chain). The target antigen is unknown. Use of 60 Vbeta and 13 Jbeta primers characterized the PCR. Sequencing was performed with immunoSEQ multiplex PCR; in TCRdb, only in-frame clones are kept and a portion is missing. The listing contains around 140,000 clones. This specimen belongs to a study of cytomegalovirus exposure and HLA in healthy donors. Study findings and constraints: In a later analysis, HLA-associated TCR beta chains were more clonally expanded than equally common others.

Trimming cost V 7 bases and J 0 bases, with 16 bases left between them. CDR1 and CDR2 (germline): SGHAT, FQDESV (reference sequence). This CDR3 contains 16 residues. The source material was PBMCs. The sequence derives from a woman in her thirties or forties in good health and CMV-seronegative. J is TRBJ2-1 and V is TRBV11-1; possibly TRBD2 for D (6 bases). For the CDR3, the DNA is TGTGCCAGCACCCGAGTAGGAGGGAGCTCCTACAATGAGCAGTTCTTC. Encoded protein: CASTRVGGSSYNEQFF. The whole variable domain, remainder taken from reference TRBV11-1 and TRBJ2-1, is EAEVAQSPRYKITEKSQAVAFWCDPISGHATLYWYRQILGQGPELLVQFQDESVVDDSQLPKDRFSAERLKGVDSTLKIQPAELGDSAMYLCASTRVGGSSYNEQFFGPGTRLTVL.